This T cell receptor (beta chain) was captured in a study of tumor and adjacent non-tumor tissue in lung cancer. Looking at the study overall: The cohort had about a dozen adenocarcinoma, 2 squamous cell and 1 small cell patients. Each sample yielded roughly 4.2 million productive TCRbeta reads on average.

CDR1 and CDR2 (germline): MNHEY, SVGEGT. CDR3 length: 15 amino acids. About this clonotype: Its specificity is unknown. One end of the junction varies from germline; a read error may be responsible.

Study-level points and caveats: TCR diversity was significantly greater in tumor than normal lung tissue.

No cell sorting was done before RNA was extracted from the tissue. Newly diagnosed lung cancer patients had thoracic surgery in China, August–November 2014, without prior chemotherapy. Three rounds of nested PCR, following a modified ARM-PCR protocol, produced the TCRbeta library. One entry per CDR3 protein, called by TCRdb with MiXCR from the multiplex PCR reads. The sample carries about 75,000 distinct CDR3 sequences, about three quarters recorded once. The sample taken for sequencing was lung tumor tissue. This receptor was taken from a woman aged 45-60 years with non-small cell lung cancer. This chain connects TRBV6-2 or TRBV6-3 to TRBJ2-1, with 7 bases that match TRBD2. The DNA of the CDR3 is TGTGCCATCAGCCGCTCCGGGGCGGGAGACAATAAGCAGATCTTC. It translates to CAISRSGAGDNKQIF.